The 30 T cell receptor beta chains reported below all come from one sample, sequenced in a study of T cell clones after liver transplantation. Clones were sequenced by immunoSEQ multiplex PCR, and TCRdb holds only the in-frame ones, with some missing. The table has nearly 25,000 clones, approximately 71% seen once. Sequencing used CD4+ T cells from blood, obtained before liver transplant. These receptors were obtained from a human donor who received a liver transplant.

This chain links TRBV6-1 with TRBJ2-5; TRBD2 matches 11 bases. The CDR3 length is 16 residues. The germline V gene has CDR1 MNHNS and CDR2 SASEGT. Trimming removed 4 bases from V and 1 base from J; junction bases left unmatched: 5. CDR3 in amino acids: CASSASSGGFQETQYF. CDR3 DNA sequence: TGTGCCAGCAGTGCGTCTAGCGGGGGGTTCCAAGAGACCCAGTACTTC.

The chain combines TRBV29-1 with TRBJ1-1, with D unclear. The V gene's germline CDR1 is SQVTM and CDR2 ANQGSEA. V lost 8 bases, J lost 3 bases, and 19 bases lay in between. The CDR3 sequence is 14 residues long. The CDR3, as DNA: TGCAGCACCCGGATGGCGGGAGGAGACACTGAAGCTTTCTTT. Protein product: CSTRMAGGDTEAFF.

The rearrangement uses TRBV30 and TRBJ2-2; a weak D match, TRBD1 (5 bases). V was shortened by 4 bases and J by 5 bases, with 11 bases between the two germline ends. The germline CDR1 and CDR2 sequences are GTSNPN and SVGIG (reference sequence). This CDR3 has 13 residues. This CDR3 reads CAWNTGWTGELFF. As DNA, the CDR3 is TGTGCCTGGAATACAGGATGGACCGGGGAGCTGTTTTTT.

The genes are TRBV5-6 and TRBJ2-7; TRBD1 aligns across 8 bases. The CDR3 runs to 13 residues. With 6 bases clipped from V and 6 bases from J, the junction kept 8 bases outside the gene matches. The germline gives CDR1 SGHDT, CDR2 YYEEEE. The CDR3 sequence is CASKMTGVGEQYV. The CDR3 region has the DNA TGTGCCAGCAAGATGACAGGGGTTGGCGAGCAGTACGTC.

This rearrangement joins TRBV29-1 to TRBJ2-5, with 11 bases identical to TRBD2. The CDR3 has 14 amino acids. The V gene's germline CDR1 is SQVTM and CDR2 ANQGSEA. With 8 bases clipped from V and 2 bases from J, the junction kept 7 bases outside the gene matches. CDR3 in DNA: TGCAGCACCTCCGGGACTAGCGGTCAAGAGACCCAGTACTTC. It encodes CSTSGTSGQETQYF.

The sample holds a few counts of this clone. The CDR3 spells CASFQGGGDTQYF. CDR3 bases: TGTGCCAGCTTTCAGGGGGGAGGGGATACGCAGTATTTT. V gene TRBV25-1 combines with J gene TRBJ2-3; D is tentatively TRBD1 or TRBD2 (7 bases each). Trimming stripped 8 bases from V and 6 bases from J, with 15 bases between. CDR3 length equals 13 residues. Germline V gene sequence: CDR1 MGHDK, CDR2 SYGVNS. Full variable domain (outside the CDR3, taken from reference TRBV25-1 and TRBJ2-3): EADIYQTPRYLVIGTGKKITLECSQTMGHDKMYWYQQDPGMELHLIHYSYGVNSTEKGDLSSESTVSRIRTEHFPLTLESARPSHTSQYLCASFQGGGDTQYFGPGTRLTVL.

This clone was recorded once. The V call is TRBV10-2, the J call TRBJ1-2; TRBD1 aligns across 7 bases. Trimming cost V 4 bases and J 2 bases; bases outside gene matches: 1. CDR1 is WSHSY, CDR2 SAAADI, per germline. The CDR3 consists of 13 residues. This chain's CDR3 is CASSAGGNYGYTF. The DNA for the CDR3 is TGCGCCAGCAGTGCAGGGGGGAACTATGGCTACACCTTC.

The chain employs TRBV6-5 and TRBJ2-7; D is unresolved. CDR1 and CDR2 from the germline V gene are MNHEY and SVGAGI. The CDR3 contains 11 residues. Trimming removed 5 bases from V and 2 bases from J, with 4 bases in between. Here the CDR3 DNA reads TGTGCCAGCAGTGACCCCTACGAGCAGTACTTC. The encoded protein is CASSDPYEQYF.

The rearrangement links TRBV18 to TRBJ2-1, with 8 bases identical to TRBD1. The V segment lost 2 bases and the J segment 8 bases; nucleotides outside the gene matches: 8. CDR1 is KGHSH, CDR2 LQKENI, per germline. This CDR3 contains 15 residues. CDR3 residues: CASSPGQGVMDEQFF. The CDR3 DNA follows: TGTGCCAGCTCACCAGGACAGGGAGTAATGGATGAGCAGTTCTTC.

The chain employs TRBV4-3 and TRBJ2-1, with D possibly being TRBD1 (6 bases). V was shortened by 4 bases and J by 10 bases, with 23 bases between the two germline ends. The CDR3 runs to 16 residues. Germline V gene sequence: CDR1 LGHNA, CDR2 YSLEER. CDR3 region: CASSPHTGTTRGEQFF. In DNA, the CDR3 is TGCGCCAGCAGCCCCCACACCGGGACAACCCGGGGAGAGCAGTTCTTC.

This rearrangement joins TRBV28 to TRBJ2-2; D may correspond to TRBD1 or TRBD2 (6 bases each). Germline values: CDR1 MDHEN, CDR2 SYDVKM. The CDR3 covers 14 residues. Trimming removed 4 bases at V and 5 bases at J, with 11 bases between. The CDR3 DNA follows: TGTGCCAGCAGTTCCGGGGGCGGAACCGGGGAGCTGTTTTTT. It specifies CASSSGGGTGELFF.

The rearrangement joins TRBV11-2 to TRBJ2-7; tentatively, D is TRBD1 or TRBD2 (5 bases each). V lost 2 bases and J lost 2, with 13 bases in between. The CDR3 sequence is 15 residues long. Germline assignment: CDR1 SGHAT and CDR2 FQNNGV. The CDR3 nucleotides are TGTGCCAGCAGCTTACAGGGTCTCGGGACCTACGAGCAGTACTTC. Encoded protein: CASSLQGLGTYEQYF.

The CDR3 sequence: CASSPGTGGDNEQFF. The CDR3 DNA reads TGTGCCAGCAGCCCAGGGACAGGGGGGGACAATGAGCAGTTCTTC. The chain joins TRBV7-9 to TRBJ2-1, with 11 nucleotides matching TRBD1. The CDR3 contains 15 residues. CDR1 and CDR2 from the germline V gene are SEHNR and FQNEAQ (reference sequence). The trim removed 5 bases at V and 5 bases at J, leaving 5 bases unmatched.

The gene calls are TRBV5-1 and TRBJ1-4; D gene unclear. Germline CDR1 SGHRS, CDR2 YFSETQ. The CDR3 contains 16 residues. V gave up 4 bases and J gave up 0 bases, with 13 bases separating them. CDR3 sequence (DNA): TGCGCCAGCAGCGATCCATTGAGGTCAACTAATGAAAAACTGTTTTTT. Residues: CASSDPLRSTNEKLFF.

This chain uses TRBV28 with TRBJ2-7, with 8 nucleotides matching TRBD2. This CDR3 contains 15 residues. Germline loops: CDR1 MDHEN, CDR2 SYDVKM. With V trimmed by 5 bases and J by 5 bases, 11 bases remained unmatched. In DNA form, the CDR3 reads TGTGCCAGCAGTGAAAGCTCTAGCGGGCGCCACGAGCAGTACGTC. Translated, it gives CASSESSSGRHEQYV.

This chain connects TRBV30 to TRBJ1-3; D gene unclear. Per the germline V gene, CDR1 is GTSNPN and CDR2 is SVGIG (reference sequence). The V end lost 7 bases, the J end lost 0 bases, and 10 bases lay between the germline ends. The CDR3 has 13 residues. The DNA of the CDR3 is TGTGCCTTAATCTCCGGCTCTGGAAACACCATATATTTT. The encoded protein is CALISGSGNTIYF.

The rearrangement joins TRBV4-2 to TRBJ1-5, with a weak D call TRBD1 (5 bases). V shed 0 bases and J shed 9 bases, with 18 bases lying between them. The germline V gene encodes CDR1 LGHNA and CDR2 YNFKEQ. This CDR3 is built from 16 residues. The CDR3 DNA reads as TGTGCCAGCAGCCAAGAGGAAGGGGAAGGAGATCGGCCCCAGCATTTT. This gives the protein CASSQEEGEGDRPQHF.

This clone was recorded once. The chain couples TRBV2 to TRBJ2-7, with a weak D call TRBD2 (6 bases). The CDR3 covers 13 residues. V was shortened by 6 bases and J by 2 bases, with 11 bases between the two germline ends. Per germline, CDR1 SNHLY and CDR2 FYNNEI. The CDR3 DNA sequence: TGTGCCAGCAGGGAGGGAATCACCTACGAGCAGTACTTC. Its translation: CASREGITYEQYF.

The rearrangement links TRBV19 to TRBJ1-5, with D perhaps TRBD1 (5 bases). This CDR3 spans 16 amino acids. Deletions cut 0 bases from V and 6 bases from J, with 15 bases between. Per the germline V gene, CDR1 is LNHDA and CDR2 is SQIVND (reference sequence). CDR3: CASSIEAPGPGQPQHF. The CDR3 bases are TGTGCCAGTAGTATAGAGGCCCCGGGACCAGGTCAGCCCCAGCATTTT.

This rearrangement joins TRBV10-3 to TRBJ2-2; 7 bases fit TRBD1. The CDR3 covers 14 residues. V was pared by 5 bases and J by 5 bases, with 5 bases of the junction left unmatched. Germline V gene data show CDR1 as ENHRY and CDR2 as SYGVKD. This CDR3 is CAISREQGTGELFF. CDR3 nucleotide sequence: TGTGCCATCAGTCGAGAACAGGGGACCGGGGAGCTGTTTTTT.

V and J are TRBV18 and TRBJ2-2; D could derive from TRBD1 or TRBD2 (5 bases each). The CDR3 spans 15 residues. V was shortened by 1 base and J by 4 bases, with 10 bases between the two germline ends. Germline V gene lookup returns CDR1 KGHSH and CDR2 LQKENI. The CDR3 nucleotides read TGTGCCAGCTCACCACGAGGGGTAGGCACCGGGGAGCTGTTTTTT. Protein sequence: CASSPRGVGTGELFF.

V gene TRBV27 combines with J gene TRBJ1-4, with D maybe TRBD1 (6 bases). Deletions cut 6 bases from V and 3 bases from J, with 11 bases between. Germline assignment: CDR1 MNHEY and CDR2 SMNVEV (reference sequence). CDR3 length equals 14 residues. CDR3 sequence: CASRRQAANEKLFF. The CDR3 region has the DNA TGTGCCAGCAGACGACAGGCGGCTAATGAAAAACTGTTTTTT.

For this clone: Germline is not matched at one junction end, which may reflect a read error. This chain joins TRBV7-2 and TRBJ2-2; 7 nucleotides agree with TRBD2. Per the germline V gene, CDR1 is SGHTA and CDR2 is FQGNSA. CDR3 size: 14 residues. The DNA of the CDR3 is TGTGCCAGCAGCCTAGCGGTGAACACCGGGGAGCTGTTTTTT. It yields the protein CASSLAVNTGELFF.

V usage is TRBV2 and J usage is TRBJ1-4; possible D gene TRBD1, 5 bases. The germline V gene has CDR1 SNHLY and CDR2 FYNNEI. Trimming removed 5 bases from V and 7 bases from J, with 11 bases in between. The CDR3 sequence is 13 residues long. Here the CDR3 reads CASSSGRGEKLFF. The DNA of the CDR3 is TGTGCCAGCAGTTCGGGACGAGGTGAAAAACTGTTTTTT.

The chain combines TRBV12-5 with TRBJ2-7; TRBD2 is a possible D gene (6 bases). Germline CDR1 and CDR2: LGHNT and FRNRAP. This CDR3 is built from 15 residues. V lost 2 bases and J lost 4, with 15 bases in between. CDR3 loop: CASGLLPRAGYEQYV. In DNA, the CDR3 is TGTGCTAGTGGTTTGCTCCCCCGGGCGGGATACGAGCAGTACGTC.

The chain uses TRBV27 and TRBJ1-2; no clear D. The CDR3 loop spans 12 amino acids. The V end lost 4 bases, the J end lost 1 base, and 4 bases lay between the germline ends. Per the germline V gene, CDR1 is MNHEY and CDR2 is SMNVEV (reference sequence). The CDR3 DNA reads as TGTGCCAGCAGTTATGATAACTATGGCTACACCTTC. Translating it yields CASSYDNYGYTF.

This sequence joins TRBV6-6 and TRBJ2-2, with D uncertain. In germline, CDR1 is MNHNY, CDR2 SVGAGI (reference sequence). V was cut by 5 bases and J by 1 base, with 11 bases left in between. CDR3 length: 15 amino acids. DNA for the CDR3: TGTGCCAGCAGTGGTACATGGGGGAACACCGGGGAGCTGTTTTTT. It is translated as CASSGTWGNTGELFF.

The chain recombines TRBV5-6 with TRBJ2-5; 7 bases map to TRBD2. Germline CDR1 reads SGHDT; CDR2 reads YYEEEE. The CDR3 is 16 amino acids. J was trimmed by 2 bases and V by 0 bases; bases with no gene match: 7. CDR3 sequence (DNA): TGTGCCAGCAGCTTGGAGCGGGGAGCGGGACAAGAGACCCAGTACTTC. Its translation is CASSLERGAGQETQYF.

This chain joins TRBV30 and TRBJ1-5, with no clear D. The germline V gene encodes CDR1 GTSNPN and CDR2 SVGIG (reference sequence). The CDR3 covers 13 residues. V was pared by 1 base and J by 0 bases, with 4 bases between. CDR3 DNA: TGTGCCTGGAGTGAGGATAGCAATCAGCCCCAGCATTTT. Its translation: CAWSEDSNQPQHF.

V gene TRBV5-1 combines with J gene TRBJ2-7, with TRBD1 matching over 7 bases. The CDR3 spans 13 residues. The V gene end was trimmed by 4 bases and the J gene end by 0 bases; junction bases not matched to a gene: 1. Germline assignment: CDR1 SGHRS and CDR2 YFSETQ. CDR3: CASSRTGSYEQYF. The CDR3 DNA is TGCGCCAGCAGCCGGACAGGCTCCTACGAGCAGTACTTC.